The 15 T cell receptor beta chains listed next were all sequenced from one sample in a study of T cells in localized non-small cell lung cancer. TCRdb's table, derived via immunoSEQ multiplex PCR, lists solely in-frame clones and lacks some. The table shows tens of thousands of clones, with about 85% occurring only once. Specimen: PBMCs, collected before any cancer treatment. The receptors here all came from a woman aged 40-75 years with stage II squamous cell lung carcinoma.

This clone was counted once. The gene calls are TRBV2 and TRBJ2-1; a weak D match, TRBD2 (6 bases). CDR3 length equals 13 residues. V was shortened by 3 bases and J by 16 bases, with 19 bases between the two germline ends. Germline CDR1 SNHLY, CDR2 FYNNEI. CDR3 protein: CASSEAELAFQFF. CDR3 DNA: TGTGCCAGCAGTGAGGCCGAACTAGCTTTCCAATTCTTC.

This clone was seen just once. The V call is TRBV11-3, the J call TRBJ2-7, with D uncertain. The CDR3 loop spans 13 amino acids. V lost 3 bases, J lost 2 bases, and 8 bases lay in between. The V gene's germline CDR1 is SGHNT and CDR2 YENEEA. The CDR3 nucleotides are TGTGCCAGCAGCTTCTCAGGAACCTACGAGCAGTACTTC. Translated: CASSFSGTYEQYF. Together with reference TRBV11-3 and TRBJ2-7, the CDR3 gives the full variable domain: EAGVVQSPRYKIIEKKQPVAFWCNPISGHNTLYWYLQNLGQGPELLIRYENEEAVDDSQLPKDRFSAERLKGVDSTLKIQPAELGDSAVYLCASSFSGTYEQYFGPGTRLTVT.

The chain recombines TRBV5-6 with TRBJ1-1; 7 positions match TRBD1. Losses at the gene ends were 3 bases for V and 0 bases for J; bases not matched to a gene: 14. The germline V gene has CDR1 SGHDT and CDR2 YYEEEE. This CDR3 comprises 18 residues. This CDR3 is CASSSTYSWQGVNTEAFF. In DNA, the CDR3 is TGTGCCAGCAGCTCAACCTACTCGTGGCAGGGGGTGAACACTGAAGCTTTCTTT.

The rearrangement links TRBV19 to TRBJ1-5; D is possibly TRBD1 (6 bases). Germline lookup yields CDR1 LNHDA and CDR2 SQIVND (reference sequence). Trimming took off 0 bases at V and 0 bases at J, with 9 bases between the two ends. This CDR3 comprises 16 residues. This CDR3 is CASSIEGGRSNQPQHF. Written as DNA, the CDR3 is TGTGCCAGTAGTATAGAAGGGGGGCGTAGCAATCAGCCCCAGCATTTT.

This chain connects TRBV5-1 to TRBJ2-7; D is ambiguous. The germline gives CDR1 SGHRS, CDR2 YFSETQ. The V gene lost 4 bases and the J gene lost 3 bases, with 14 bases spanning the gap. CDR3 size: 14 residues. The DNA of the CDR3 is TGCGCCAGCAGCCTTCTCGGTTGGGGCTACGAGCAGTACTTC. Its translation is CASSLLGWGYEQYF.

CDR3 DNA sequence: TGTGCCAGCAGCCCAGGGGGGGACAGGAGCACAGATACGCAGTATTTT. It is translated as CASSPGGDRSTDTQYF. V is TRBV7-7 and J is TRBJ2-3; a possible D gene is TRBD1 (8 bases). V was trimmed by 5 bases and J by 0 bases, leaving 15 bases between them. The CDR3 runs 16 residues. Germline-derived CDR1 and CDR2 are SSHAT and FNYEAQ (reference sequence).

Only one count was recorded for this clone. The chain uses TRBV27 and TRBJ2-7; D may be TRBD1 or TRBD2 (5 bases each). Deletions cut 3 bases from V and 6 bases from J, with 15 bases between. Germline V gives CDR1 MNHEY, CDR2 SMNVEV (reference sequence). The CDR3 spans 14 residues. The DNA for the CDR3 is TGTGCCAGCAGTTTGGGACCTTCTCCTGGCGAGCAGTACTTC. Translation gives CASSLGPSPGEQYF.

This clone has just one count. In DNA form, the CDR3 reads TGTGCCAGTAGAAGAGCGGGGTCCTCCTACAATGAGCAGTTCTTC. Protein sequence: CASRRAGSSYNEQFF. This chain connects TRBV19 to TRBJ2-1; 7 nucleotides match TRBD2. The CDR3 runs 15 residues. After removal of 6 bases from V and 0 bases from J, the junction contained 5 bases not matched to a gene. Germline V gene data show CDR1 as LNHDA and CDR2 as SQIVND (reference sequence).

This clone came up a few times. This chain uses TRBV4-3 with TRBJ2-2; 7 positions agree with TRBD1. CDR3 length: 16 amino acids. Trimming at V came to 0 bases and at J to 8 bases, leaving 9 bases not matched to a gene. The germline gives CDR1 LGHNA, CDR2 YSLEER. CDR3 in amino acids: CASSQDPQGIGGELFF. The CDR3, as DNA: TGCGCCAGCAGCCAAGATCCACAGGGGATAGGAGGGGAGCTGTTTTTT.

This sequence joins TRBV4-2 and TRBJ2-3; D possibly matches TRBD1 or TRBD2 (5 bases each). Germline assignment: CDR1 LGHNA and CDR2 YNFKEQ. V shed 4 bases and J shed 4 bases, with 12 bases lying between them. CDR3 length equals 14 residues. In DNA, the CDR3 is TGTGCCAGCAGCCCAACCAGGGACCCAGATACGCAGTATTTT. Its protein product is CASSPTRDPDTQYF.

The V and J genes are TRBV7-9 and TRBJ2-6; 7 nucleotides match TRBD2. The CDR3 covers 17 residues. V trimming: 3 bases; J trimming: 0 bases; junction bases outside the gene matches: 5. Per the germline V gene, CDR1 is SEHNR and CDR2 is FQNEAQ (reference sequence). This CDR3 is CASSLGAGTSGANVLTF. In DNA form, the CDR3 reads TGTGCCAGCAGCTTGGGAGCGGGAACCTCTGGGGCCAACGTCCTGACTTTC.

This clone has only one observation. V usage is TRBV7-8 and J usage is TRBJ1-1; perhaps TRBD1 as D (6 bases). Germline V gene lookup returns CDR1 SGHVS and CDR2 FQNEAQ. V lost 5 bases and J 2 bases, leaving 12 bases between the germline ends. CDR3 length: 14 amino acids. The CDR3 region has the DNA TGTGCCAGCAGCCTCGGACAGACCAACACTGAAGCTTTCTTT. Translating it yields CASSLGQTNTEAFF. The full variable domain, in which reference TRBV7-8 and TRBJ1-1 provide the parts outside the CDR3, is GAGVSQSPRYKVAKRGQDVALRCDPISGHVSLFWYQQALGQGPEFLTYFQNEAQLDKSGLPSDRFFAERPEGSVSTLKIQRTQQEDSAVYLCASSLGQTNTEAFFGQGTRLTVV.

V gene TRBV19 combines with J gene TRBJ2-7, with D possibly matching TRBD2 (6 bases). V was trimmed by 2 bases and J by 4 bases, leaving 15 bases between them. The CDR3 totals 15 residues. The germline V gene encodes CDR1 LNHDA and CDR2 SQIVND (reference sequence). In nucleotides, the CDR3 is TGTGCCAGTAGTATAAGGCTAGCGTCTCAGTACGAGCAGTACTTC. Encoded protein: CASSIRLASQYEQYF. The full variable domain, completed using reference TRBV19 and TRBJ2-7, is DGGITQSPKYLFRKEGQNVTLSCEQNLNHDAMYWYRQDPGQGLRLIYYSQIVNDFQKGDIAEGYSVSREKKESFPLTVTSAQKNPTAFYLCASSIRLASQYEQYFGPGTRLTVT.

The chain uses TRBV18 and TRBJ1-2; 9 bases are shared with TRBD1. The V gene end was trimmed by 6 bases and the J gene end by 4 bases; junction bases not matched to a gene: 6. There are 14 residues in the CDR3. The germline V gene encodes CDR1 KGHSH and CDR2 LQKENI. The CDR3 sequence: CASSRTGEVYGYTF. CDR3 sequence (DNA): TGTGCCAGCTCTAGGACAGGGGAGGTCTATGGCTACACCTTC.

This clone was observed a single time. The chain employs TRBV7-9 and TRBJ1-1; 7 bases align to TRBD1. CDR1 and CDR2 from the germline V gene are SEHNR and FQNEAQ (reference sequence). This CDR3 has 13 residues. V trimming: 8 bases; J trimming: 1 base; junction bases outside the gene matches: 4. Written as DNA, the CDR3 is TGTGCCAGCCAGGGGGACTCGAACACTGAAGCTTTCTTT. It codes for CASQGDSNTEAFF.